Below, 20 T cell receptor beta chains from the same sample are listed, as sequenced in a study of blood T cell repertoires in COVID-19. The table came from immunoSEQ multiplex PCR; TCRdb's copy has only in-frame clones and leaves some out. The sample yields fewer than 350,000 clones, around 89% seen once. Input material: peripheral blood. These receptors all stem from a man aged 35 to 55 with acute or convalescent COVID-19.

V usage is TRBV10-3 and J usage is TRBJ1-1; D possibly corresponds to TRBD1 (6 bases). V was clipped by 4 bases and J by 0 bases, with 21 bases between them. Germline lookup yields CDR1 ENHRY and CDR2 SYGVKD. The CDR3 totals 18 residues. The CDR3 sequence: CAISGKGDLGDMNTEAFF. CDR3 bases: TGTGCCATCAGTGGGAAGGGGGATTTGGGTGATATGAACACTGAAGCTTTCTTT.

V is TRBV19 and J is TRBJ1-4, with 11 bases identical to TRBD1. The CDR3 runs 14 residues. With V trimmed by 10 bases and J by 7 bases, 8 bases remained unmatched. Germline V CDR1 and CDR2: LNHDA, SQIVND (reference sequence). The CDR3 DNA is TGTGCCACAACGGGACAGGGGGGACGTGAAAAACTGTTTTTT. The encoded protein is CATTGQGGREKLFF.

Of note for this clone: This specimen includes other DNA sequences encoding the same CDR3. This sequence joins TRBV5-1 and TRBJ1-1; TRBD1 aligns across 9 bases. Germline lookup yields CDR1 SGHRS and CDR2 YFSETQ. V trimming: 3 bases; J trimming: 5 bases; junction bases outside the gene matches: 2. This CDR3 comprises 13 residues. CDR3 in DNA: TGCGCCAGCAGCTGGACAGGGGAGACTGAAGCTTTCTTT. Protein product: CASSWTGETEAFF.

This clone was counted once. DNA of the CDR3: TGTGCCAGCAGTTCGGGGGACTCCAGCTCCTACGAGCAGTACTTC. Translated: CASSSGDSSSYEQYF. The genes are TRBV27 and TRBJ2-7; the D gene is possibly TRBD2 (6 bases). The length of the CDR3 is 15 residues. Trimming shortened V by 4 bases and J by 0 bases, and 13 bases separated the two germline ends. Germline V CDR1 and CDR2: MNHEY, SMNVEV (reference sequence).

The chain is built from TRBV19 and TRBJ1-2, with D perhaps matching TRBD1 (5 bases). Germline CDR1 reads LNHDA; CDR2 reads SQIVND (reference sequence). The CDR3 loop spans 17 amino acids. Trimming left V 5 bases short and J 13 bases short, with 32 bases between. CDR3 region: CASSPTGTAPISGLCTF. CDR3 DNA: TGTGCCAGTAGTCCAACAGGAACGGCCCCGATTTCAGGTCTGTGCACCTTC.

The V call is TRBV2, the J call TRBJ1-1, with 8 nucleotides matching TRBD1. J gave up 4 bases and V 0 bases, and 7 bases lay outside the gene matches. This CDR3 is 16 amino acids long. Per germline, CDR1 SNHLY and CDR2 FYNNEI. The CDR3 DNA reads TGTGCCAGCAGTGAAGCGCGGGGGACAGGACGCACTGAAGCTTTCTTT. Amino acid sequence: CASSEARGTGRTEAFF.

The chain combines TRBV12-3 or TRBV12-4 with TRBJ2-1, with D possibly TRBD1 on 6 matching bases. This CDR3 spans 12 amino acids. Trimming removed 6 bases at V and 13 bases at J, with 16 bases between. CDR3 DNA sequence: TGTGCCAGCAGCTCTACGACAGGACTCCAGTTCTTC. Its translation: CASSSTTGLQFF.

The rearrangement joins TRBV29-1 to TRBJ2-7; D not resolved. The CDR3 totals 13 residues. Germline CDR1 SQVTM, CDR2 ANQGSEA. V was trimmed by 4 bases and J by 2 bases, leaving 12 bases between them. The CDR3 here is CSVVSVTTYEQYF. In DNA, the CDR3 is TGCAGCGTTGTCTCGGTAACCACCTACGAGCAGTACTTC.

The chain has TRBV7-2 and TRBJ2-3, with D possibly TRBD1 on 6 matching bases. CDR1 and CDR2 (germline): SGHTA, FQGNSA. This CDR3 region has 17 residues. Trimming took 2 bases from V and 2 from J, leaving 17 bases between them. In DNA, the CDR3 is TGTGCCAGCAGCTTAACTCTCTCCGACAGGCACACAGATACGCAGTATTTT. Amino acids: CASSLTLSDRHTDTQYF.

CDR3 sequence: CASSPGGGGNYEQYF. CDR3 nucleotides: TGTGCCAGCAGTCCCGGAGGTGGGGGGAACTACGAGCAGTACTTC. This chain uses TRBV6-5 with TRBJ2-7, with D tentatively TRBD2 (6 bases). This CDR3 spans 15 amino acids. Trimming removed 5 bases at V and 3 bases at J, with 17 bases between. The germline CDR1 and CDR2 sequences are MNHEY and SVGAGI.

The V call is TRBV10-3, the J call TRBJ1-1, with 8 bases lining up with TRBD1. The germline CDR1 and CDR2 sequences are ENHRY and SYGVKD. V gave up 4 bases and J gave up 1 base; unmatched junction bases: 5. There are 15 residues in the CDR3. The CDR3 DNA is TGTGCCATCAGTGCTTACGGGACAGGGAACACTGAAGCTTTCTTT. This gives the protein CAISAYGTGNTEAFF.

In this sample, this clone turned up once. V usage is TRBV25-1 and J usage is TRBJ2-7; D not certain. Trimming left V 8 bases short and J 1 base short, with 12 bases between. The CDR3 sequence is 13 residues long. Germline CDR1 MGHDK, CDR2 SYGVNS. The CDR3 is CASSDWSSYEQYF. The CDR3 DNA reads as TGTGCCAGCTCCGACTGGAGTTCCTACGAGCAGTACTTC.

J is TRBJ1-1 and V is TRBV27; D gene uncertain. The CDR3 loop spans 13 amino acids. The V gene lost 2 bases and the J gene lost 6 bases, with 10 bases spanning the gap. In germline, CDR1 is MNHEY, CDR2 SMNVEV (reference sequence). The CDR3: CASSLAGSPEAFF. The CDR3 DNA is TGTGCCAGCAGTTTAGCCGGGTCCCCTGAAGCTTTCTTT.

This clone occurred a few times. The V and J genes are TRBV15 and TRBJ1-4; 7 positions agree with TRBD1. Germline assignment: CDR1 LNHNV and CDR2 YYDKDF (reference sequence). The length of the CDR3 is 14 residues. The V segment lost 7 bases and the J segment 3 bases; nucleotides outside the gene matches: 5. The CDR3 DNA reads TGTGCCACCAACTTAGACAGGGCTAATGAAAAACTGTTTTTT. This sequence encodes CATNLDRANEKLFF.

The chain carries TRBV5-1 and TRBJ1-1, with TRBD1 identical over 9 bases. Trimming took 0 bases from V and 9 from J; bases not matched to a gene: 6. CDR3 length: 14 amino acids. Germline assignment: CDR1 SGHRS and CDR2 YFSETQ. CDR3 in amino acids: CASSLGGQGGQAFF. The CDR3 DNA reads TGCGCCAGCAGCTTGGGGGGACAGGGAGGGCAAGCTTTCTTT. The whole variable domain, filled in from reference TRBV5-1 and TRBJ1-1, reads KAGVTQTPRYLIKTRGQQVTLSCSPISGHRSVSWYQQTPGQGLQFLFEYFSETQRNKGNFPGRFSGRQFSNSRSEMNVSTLELGDSALYLCASSLGGQGGQAFFGQGTRLTVV.

This chain connects TRBV5-4 to TRBJ1-6; D is ambiguous. Trimming left V 1 base short and J 7 bases short, with 9 bases between. In germline, CDR1 is SGHNT, CDR2 YYREEE (reference sequence). This CDR3 region has 14 residues. The CDR3 region is CASSLSVPNSPLHF. CDR3 coding DNA: TGTGCCAGCAGCTTGTCCGTTCCGAATTCACCCCTCCACTTT.

The chain employs TRBV5-4 and TRBJ1-1; D remains unclear. The CDR3 length is 13 residues. V was clipped by 1 base and J by 7 bases, with 11 bases between them. Germline V gene lookup returns CDR1 SGHNT and CDR2 YYREEE (reference sequence). The CDR3 bases are TGTGCCAGCAGCTTGTTGAGGGAGAGTGAAGCTTTCTTT. Its protein is CASSLLRESEAFF.

The chain combines TRBV2 with TRBJ2-3, with TRBD2 matching 7 bases. Per the germline V gene, CDR1 is SNHLY and CDR2 is FYNNEI. V dropped 8 bases and J dropped 4; count of bases not matched to a gene: 3. The CDR3 covers 12 residues. CDR3 loop: CASRGGADTQYF. As DNA, the CDR3 is TGTGCCAGCCGCGGGGGAGCAGATACGCAGTATTTT.

This clone was picked up a small number of times. The chain joins TRBV3-1 (or the pseudogene TRBV3-2) to TRBJ2-3; D gene uncertain. V was pared by 0 bases and J by 2 bases, with 12 bases between. The CDR3 has 16 amino acids. Germline V lookup: CDR1 LGHDT, CDR2 YNNKEL (reference sequence). In DNA, the CDR3 is TGTGCCAGCAGCCAAGAAGCCCTCGGGTACACAGATACGCAGTATTTT. This codes for CASSQEALGYTDTQYF.

The chain recombines TRBV6-5 with TRBJ2-7; 8 nucleotides agree with TRBD2. Germline CDR1 and CDR2: MNHEY and SVGAGI. J gave up 1 base and V 8 bases, and 10 bases lay outside the gene matches. This CDR3 region has 15 residues. The CDR3 reads CASQIGGGRSYEQYF. The DNA of the CDR3 is TGTGCCAGCCAGATCGGGGGGGGGCGGTCCTACGAGCAGTACTTC.